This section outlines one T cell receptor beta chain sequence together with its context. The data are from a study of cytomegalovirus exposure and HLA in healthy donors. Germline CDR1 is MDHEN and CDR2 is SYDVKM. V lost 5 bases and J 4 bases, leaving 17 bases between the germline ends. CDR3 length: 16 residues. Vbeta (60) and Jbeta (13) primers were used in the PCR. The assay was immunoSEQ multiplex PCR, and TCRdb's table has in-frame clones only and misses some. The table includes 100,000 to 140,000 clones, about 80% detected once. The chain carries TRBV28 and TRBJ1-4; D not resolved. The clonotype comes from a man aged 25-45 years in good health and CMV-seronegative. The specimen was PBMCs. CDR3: CASSTGSMAGNEKLFF. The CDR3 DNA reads TGTGCCAGCAGTACGGGATCGATGGCGGGTAATGAAAAACTGTTTTTT.